This TCR beta chain was sequenced during a study of blood T cell repertoires in COVID-19. The repertoire was sequenced with immunoSEQ multiplex PCR; TCRdb's copy has only in-frame clones and lacks some. The sample contains around 140,000 clones, over 80% of which appear only once. The sequenced sample consisted of PBMCs or T cells enriched from blood (not recorded which). The receptor comes from a man in his 60s who had recovered from COVID-19.

The CDR3 DNA reads TGTGCCAGCTCACCACCGGTGAGGGGGAGGAACACTGAAGCTTTCTTT. Translation: CASSPPVRGRNTEAFF. The genes are TRBV18 and TRBJ1-1, with a possible D match to TRBD1 (6 bases). V dropped 0 bases and J dropped 1 base, with 12 bases sitting between them. The CDR3 totals 16 residues. Germline V lookup: CDR1 KGHSH, CDR2 LQKENI.